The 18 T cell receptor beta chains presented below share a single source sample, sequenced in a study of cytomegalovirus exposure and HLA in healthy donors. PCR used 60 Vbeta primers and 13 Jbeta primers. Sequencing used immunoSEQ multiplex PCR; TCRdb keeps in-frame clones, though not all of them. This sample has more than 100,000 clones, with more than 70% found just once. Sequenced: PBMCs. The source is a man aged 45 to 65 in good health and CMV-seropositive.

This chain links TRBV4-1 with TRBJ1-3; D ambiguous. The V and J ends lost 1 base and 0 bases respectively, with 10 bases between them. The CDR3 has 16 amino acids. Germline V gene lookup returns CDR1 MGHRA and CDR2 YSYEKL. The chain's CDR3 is CASSQVFGISGNTIYF. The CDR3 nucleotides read TGCGCCAGCAGCCAAGTATTCGGGATCTCTGGAAACACCATATATTTT.

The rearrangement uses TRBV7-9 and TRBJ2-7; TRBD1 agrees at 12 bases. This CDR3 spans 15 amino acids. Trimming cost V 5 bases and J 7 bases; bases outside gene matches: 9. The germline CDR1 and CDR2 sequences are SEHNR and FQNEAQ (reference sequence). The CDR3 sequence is CASSPAGTGGREQYF. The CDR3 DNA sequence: TGTGCCAGCAGCCCAGCCGGGACAGGGGGCCGGGAGCAGTACTTC.

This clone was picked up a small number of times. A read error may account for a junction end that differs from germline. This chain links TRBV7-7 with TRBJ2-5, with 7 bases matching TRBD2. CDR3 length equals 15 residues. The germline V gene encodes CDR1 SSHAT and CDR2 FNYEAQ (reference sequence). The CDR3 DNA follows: TGTGCTAGCAGCCCATCCGGGCGGGGAGGGGAGACCCAGTACTTC. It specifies CASSPSGRGGETQYF.

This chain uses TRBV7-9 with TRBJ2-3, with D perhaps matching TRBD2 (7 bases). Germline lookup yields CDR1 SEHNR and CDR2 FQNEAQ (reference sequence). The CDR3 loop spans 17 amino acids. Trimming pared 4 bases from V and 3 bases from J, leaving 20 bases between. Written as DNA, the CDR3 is TGTGCCAGCAGCTCTGGGGAGGGGGGGGCTACAACAGATACGCAGTATTTT. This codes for CASSSGEGGATTDTQYF.

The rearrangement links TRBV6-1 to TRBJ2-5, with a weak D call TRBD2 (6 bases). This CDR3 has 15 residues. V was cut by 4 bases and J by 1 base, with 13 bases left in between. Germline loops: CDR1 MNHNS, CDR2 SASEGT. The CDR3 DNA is TGTGCCAGCAGTGGGGGGGACGGCCGCCAAGAGACCCAGTACTTC. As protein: CASSGGDGRQETQYF.

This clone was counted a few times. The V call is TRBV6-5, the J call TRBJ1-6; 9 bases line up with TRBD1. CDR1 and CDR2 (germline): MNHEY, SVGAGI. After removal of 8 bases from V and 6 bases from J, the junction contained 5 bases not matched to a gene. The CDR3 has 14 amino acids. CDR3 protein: CASHRTGVNSPLHF. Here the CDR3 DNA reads TGTGCCAGCCATAGGACAGGGGTTAATTCACCCCTCCACTTT.

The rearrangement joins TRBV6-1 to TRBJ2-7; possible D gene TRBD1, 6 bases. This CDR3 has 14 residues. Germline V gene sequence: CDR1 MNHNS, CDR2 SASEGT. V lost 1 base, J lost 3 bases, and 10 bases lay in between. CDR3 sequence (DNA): TGTGCCAGCAGTGAAGATAGGGGGTTCTACGAGCAGTACTTC. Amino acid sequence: CASSEDRGFYEQYF.

Here the CDR3 reads CASSVLAVNEQFF. The CDR3 DNA sequence: TGTGCCAGCAGTGTTCTAGCGGTTAATGAGCAGTTCTTC. This rearrangement joins TRBV6-1 to TRBJ2-1; TRBD2 matches at 7 bases. V lost 4 bases and J lost 7; bases outside the gene matches: 4. From germline, CDR1 is MNHNS and CDR2 SASEGT. The length of the CDR3 is 13 residues.

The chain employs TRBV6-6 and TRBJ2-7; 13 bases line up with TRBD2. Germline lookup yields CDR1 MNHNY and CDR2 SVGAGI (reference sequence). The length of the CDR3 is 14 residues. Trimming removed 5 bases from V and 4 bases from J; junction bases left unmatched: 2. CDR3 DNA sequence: TGTGCCAGCAGTGGGACTAGCGGGAAGTACGAGCAGTACTTC. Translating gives CASSGTSGKYEQYF.

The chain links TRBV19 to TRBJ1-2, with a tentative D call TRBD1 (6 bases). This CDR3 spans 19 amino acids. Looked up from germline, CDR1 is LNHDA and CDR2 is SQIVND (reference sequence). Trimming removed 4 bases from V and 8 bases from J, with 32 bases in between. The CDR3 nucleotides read TGTGCCAGTAGTACCGCGAAGGGGGGGGGCAGGAGGGGTTCCTACGGCTACACCTTC. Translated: CASSTAKGGGRRGSYGYTF.

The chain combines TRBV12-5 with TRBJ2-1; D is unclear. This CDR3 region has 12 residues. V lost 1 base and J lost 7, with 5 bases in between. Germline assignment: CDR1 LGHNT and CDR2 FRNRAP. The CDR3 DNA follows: TGTGCTAGTGGTTTGGAACTGAATGAGCAGTTCTTC. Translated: CASGLELNEQFF. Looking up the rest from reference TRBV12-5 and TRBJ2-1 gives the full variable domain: DARVTQTPRHKVTEMGQEVTMRCQPILGHNTVFWYRQTMMQGLELLAYFRNRAPLDDSGMPKDRFSAEMPDATLATLKIQPSEPRDSAVYFCASGLELNEQFFGPGTRLTVL.

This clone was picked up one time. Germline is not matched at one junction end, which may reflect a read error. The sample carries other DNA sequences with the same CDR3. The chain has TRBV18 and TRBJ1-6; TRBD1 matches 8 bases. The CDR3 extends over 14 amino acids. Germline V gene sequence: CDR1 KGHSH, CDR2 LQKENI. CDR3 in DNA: TGTGCCAGCTCGCAGGACAGGGAAAATTCACCCCTTCACTTT. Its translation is CASSQDRENSPLHF.

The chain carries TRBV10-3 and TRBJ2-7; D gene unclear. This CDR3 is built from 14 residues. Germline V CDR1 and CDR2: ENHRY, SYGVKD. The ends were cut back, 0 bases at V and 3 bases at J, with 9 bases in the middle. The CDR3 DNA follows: TGTGCCATCAGTGAGTCTAAAACCTACTACGAGCAGTACTTC. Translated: CAISESKTYYEQYF.

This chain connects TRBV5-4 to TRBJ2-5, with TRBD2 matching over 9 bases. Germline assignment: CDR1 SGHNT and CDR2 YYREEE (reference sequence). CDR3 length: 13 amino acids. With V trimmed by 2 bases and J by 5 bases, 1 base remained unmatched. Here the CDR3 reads CASSFSGRETQYF. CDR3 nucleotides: TGTGCCAGCAGCTTCAGCGGGAGGGAGACCCAGTACTTC.

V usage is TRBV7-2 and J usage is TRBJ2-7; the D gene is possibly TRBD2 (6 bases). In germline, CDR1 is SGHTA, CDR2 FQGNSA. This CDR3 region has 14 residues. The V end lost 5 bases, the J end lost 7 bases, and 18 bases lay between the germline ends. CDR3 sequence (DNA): TGTGCCAGCAGCCGCGGTGGGGGGAAAATGGAGCAGTACTTC. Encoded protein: CASSRGGGKMEQYF.

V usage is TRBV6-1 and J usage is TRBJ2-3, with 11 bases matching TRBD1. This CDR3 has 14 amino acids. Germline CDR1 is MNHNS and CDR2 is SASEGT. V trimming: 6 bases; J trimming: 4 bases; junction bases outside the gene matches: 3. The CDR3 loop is CASSRDRGADTQYF. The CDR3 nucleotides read TGTGCCAGCAGCAGGGACAGGGGGGCAGATACGCAGTATTTT.

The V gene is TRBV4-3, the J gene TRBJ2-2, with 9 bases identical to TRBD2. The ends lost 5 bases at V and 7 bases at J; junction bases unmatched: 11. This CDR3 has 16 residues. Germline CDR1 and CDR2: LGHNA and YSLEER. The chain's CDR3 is CASSVSGGQRSGELFF. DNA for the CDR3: TGCGCCAGCAGCGTAAGCGGGGGGCAGAGAAGCGGGGAGCTGTTTTTT.

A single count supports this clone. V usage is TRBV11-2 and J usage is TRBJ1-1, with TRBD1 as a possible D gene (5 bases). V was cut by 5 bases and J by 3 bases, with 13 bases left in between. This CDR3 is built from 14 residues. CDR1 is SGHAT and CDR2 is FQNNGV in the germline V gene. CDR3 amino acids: CASSPSQGYTEAFF. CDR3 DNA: TGTGCCAGCAGCCCGAGTCAGGGTTACACTGAAGCTTTCTTT.